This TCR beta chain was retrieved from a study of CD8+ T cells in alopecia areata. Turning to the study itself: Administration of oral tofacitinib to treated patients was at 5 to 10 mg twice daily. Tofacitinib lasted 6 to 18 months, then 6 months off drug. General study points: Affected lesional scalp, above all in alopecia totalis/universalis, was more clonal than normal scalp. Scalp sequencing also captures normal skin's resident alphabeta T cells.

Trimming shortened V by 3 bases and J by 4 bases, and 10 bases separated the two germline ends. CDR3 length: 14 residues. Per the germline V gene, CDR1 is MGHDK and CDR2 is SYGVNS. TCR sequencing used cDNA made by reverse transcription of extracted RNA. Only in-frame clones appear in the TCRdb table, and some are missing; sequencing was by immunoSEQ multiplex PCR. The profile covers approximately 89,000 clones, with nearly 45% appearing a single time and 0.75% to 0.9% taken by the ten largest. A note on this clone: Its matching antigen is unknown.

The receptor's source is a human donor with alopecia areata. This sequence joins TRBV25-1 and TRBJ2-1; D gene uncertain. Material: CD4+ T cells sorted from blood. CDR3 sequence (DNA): TGTGCCAGCAGTGACCAAACAGCATACAATGAGCAGTTCTTC. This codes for CASSDQTAYNEQFF. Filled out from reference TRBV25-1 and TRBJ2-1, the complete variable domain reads EADIYQTPRYLVIGTGKKITLECSQTMGHDKMYWYQQDPGMELHLIHYSYGVNSTEKGDLSSESTVSRIRTEHFPLTLESARPSHTSQYLCASSDQTAYNEQFFGPGTRLTVL.